The 12 T cell receptor beta chains below all came from one sample that was sequenced in a study of OX40 agonist ivuxolimab in advanced cancers. Profiled with immunoSEQ multiplex PCR; TCRdb holds only in-frame clones, not every one. Among 130,000 or so clones listed, roughly 91% were seen once. The sequences come from CD4+ or CD8+ T cells sorted from blood, collected in a trial of the OX40 agonist ivuxolimab. These receptors all come from an adult with an advanced solid tumor such as melanoma, head and neck, liver or kidney cancer.

The table lists this clone with a count of one. This chain joins TRBV5-4 and TRBJ1-4; tentative D call: TRBD1 (5 bases). The V gene's germline CDR1 is SGHNT and CDR2 YYREEE (reference sequence). Trimming pared 4 bases from V and 3 bases from J, leaving 10 bases between. This CDR3 spans 14 amino acids. CDR3 coding DNA: TGTGCCAGCAGCCTGACAGCAGCTAATGAAAAACTGTTTTTT. Protein: CASSLTAANEKLFF.

V and J are TRBV5-4 and TRBJ2-2, with 7 bases fitting TRBD1. The CDR3 contains 15 residues. The germline CDR1 and CDR2 sequences are SGHNT and YYREEE (reference sequence). V dropped 0 bases and J dropped 1; count of bases not matched to a gene: 0. The CDR3 protein is CASSLGQGNTGELFF. The DNA of the CDR3 is TGTGCCAGCAGCTTGGGACAGGGGAACACCGGGGAGCTGTTTTTT.

The chain employs TRBV6-5 and TRBJ1-2, with no clear D. The CDR3 length is 14 residues. V lost 1 base to trimming and J lost 4 bases, with 10 bases between them. CDR1 and CDR2 from the germline V gene are MNHEY and SVGAGI. This CDR3 reads CASSYYPSGYGYTF. CDR3 DNA sequence: TGTGCCAGCAGTTACTATCCCTCCGGCTATGGCTACACCTTC.

The gene calls are TRBV30 and TRBJ2-7, with D perhaps matching TRBD1 or TRBD2 (11 bases each). The CDR3 covers 19 residues. Germline V gives CDR1 GTSNPN, CDR2 SVGIG (reference sequence). The V and J ends lost 0 bases and 7 bases respectively, with 31 bases between them. The CDR3 sequence: CAWSVGLAGGQGARREQYF. The CDR3 DNA follows: TGTGCCTGGAGTGTAGGCCTAGCGGGAGGACAGGGGGCCCGGCGAGAGCAGTACTTC.

The chain is built from TRBV4-3 and TRBJ1-2; possibly TRBD1 for D (5 bases). This CDR3 has 17 residues. The germline V gene has CDR1 LGHNA and CDR2 YSLEER. Trimming removed 0 bases from V and 4 bases from J, with 18 bases in between. This chain's CDR3 is CASSQDPLGAQVYGYTF. The CDR3 DNA follows: TGCGCCAGCAGCCAAGATCCCTTAGGGGCGCAGGTCTATGGCTACACCTTC.

The V call is TRBV25-1, the J call TRBJ2-7, with D possibly being TRBD1 or TRBD2 (5 bases each). V shed 4 bases and J shed 3 bases, with 10 bases lying between them. Germline CDR1 and CDR2: MGHDK and SYGVNS. The CDR3 is made up of 13 amino acids. The CDR3 nucleotides are TGTGCCAGCAGTGGACATGGGGGCTACGAGCAGTACTTC. This encodes CASSGHGGYEQYF.

V and J are TRBV9 and TRBJ1-3, with D possibly TRBD1 on 5 matching bases. Germline-derived CDR1 and CDR2 are SGDLS and YYNGEE. V lost 3 bases and J 2 bases, leaving 12 bases between the germline ends. There are 15 residues in the CDR3. CDR3 sequence: CASSARGSPGNTIYF. CDR3 nucleotide sequence: TGTGCCAGCAGCGCGCGGGGCAGCCCTGGAAACACCATATATTTT.

CDR3 DNA: TGTGCCAGCAGCGTACGGTCCAATCAGCCCCAGCATTTT. It codes for CASSVRSNQPQHF. This chain links TRBV9 with TRBJ1-5, with D uncertain. The CDR3 runs to 13 residues. V gave up 1 base and J gave up 3 bases, with 5 bases separating them. CDR1 and CDR2 (germline): SGDLS, YYNGEE.

The chain links TRBV18 to TRBJ2-1; the D gene is possibly TRBD1 (6 bases). V lost 3 bases to trimming and J lost 3 bases, with 15 bases between them. CDR1 is KGHSH, CDR2 LQKENI, per germline. The CDR3 runs 16 residues. The CDR3 loop reads CASSPSRTEVYNEQFF. In nucleotides, the CDR3 is TGTGCCAGCTCACCCTCCCGGACAGAAGTCTACAATGAGCAGTTCTTC.

This chain joins TRBV7-6 and TRBJ1-1; possible D gene TRBD1, 6 bases. The CDR3 extends over 17 amino acids. Germline V gene data show CDR1 as SGHVS and CDR2 as FNYEAQ. Trimming cost V 0 bases and J 3 bases, with 17 bases left between them. CDR3 nucleotide sequence: TGTGCCAGCAGCTTAGCGGAGGGGGTTTGGGGAGACACTGAAGCTTTCTTT. Translated, it gives CASSLAEGVWGDTEAFF.

V is TRBV9 and J is TRBJ2-1; D is ambiguous. V lost 2 bases and J lost 8, with 5 bases in between. The germline V gene has CDR1 SGDLS and CDR2 YYNGEE. CDR3 length: 11 residues. In DNA, the CDR3 is TGTGCCAGCAGCGTGCTCGATGAGCAGTTCTTC. The encoded protein is CASSVLDEQFF.

The V gene is TRBV27, the J gene TRBJ2-7, with D maybe TRBD2 (6 bases). The CDR3 runs to 13 residues. The germline V gene has CDR1 MNHEY and CDR2 SMNVEV (reference sequence). The V gene lost 10 bases and the J gene lost 5 bases, with 18 bases spanning the gap. CDR3 residues: CATSRREADEQYF. The CDR3 region has the DNA TGTGCCACCTCCCGCAGGGAGGCGGACGAGCAGTACTTC.